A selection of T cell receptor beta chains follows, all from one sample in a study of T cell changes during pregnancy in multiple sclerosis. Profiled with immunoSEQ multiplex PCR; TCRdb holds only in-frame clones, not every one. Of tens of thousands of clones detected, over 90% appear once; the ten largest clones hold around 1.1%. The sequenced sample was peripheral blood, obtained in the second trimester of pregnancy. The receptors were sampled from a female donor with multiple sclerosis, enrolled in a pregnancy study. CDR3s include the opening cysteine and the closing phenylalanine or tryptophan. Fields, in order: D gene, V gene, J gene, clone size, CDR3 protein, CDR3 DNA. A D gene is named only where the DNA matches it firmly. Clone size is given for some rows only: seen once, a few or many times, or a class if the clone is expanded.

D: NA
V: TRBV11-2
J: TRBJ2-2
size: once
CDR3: CASSLDLRNTGELFF
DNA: TGTGCCAGCAGCTTAGATCTACGGAACACCGGGGAGCTGTTTTTT

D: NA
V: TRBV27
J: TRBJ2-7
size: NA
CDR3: CASSFGDPRIQGEQYF
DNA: TGTGCCAGCAGTTTTGGGGATCCTAGAATACAGGGCGAGCAGTACTTC

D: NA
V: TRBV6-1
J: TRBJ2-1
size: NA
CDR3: CASSEDRSSYNEQFF
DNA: TGTGCCAGCAGTGAAGATCGGAGTTCCTACAATGAGCAGTTCTTC

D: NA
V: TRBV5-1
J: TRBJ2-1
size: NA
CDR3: CASSPGHINEQFF
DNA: TGCGCCAGCAGCCCCGGACACATCAATGAGCAGTTCTTC

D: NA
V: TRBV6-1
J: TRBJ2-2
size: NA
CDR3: CASSQTNTGELFF
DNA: TGTGCCAGCAGCCAGACGAACACCGGGGAGCTGTTTTTT

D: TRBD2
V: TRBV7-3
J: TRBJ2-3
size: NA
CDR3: CASSLMGGRALDTQYF
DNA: TGTGCCAGCAGCTTAATGGGCGGGAGGGCCTTAGATACGCAGTATTTT

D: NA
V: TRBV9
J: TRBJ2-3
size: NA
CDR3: CASSVGTTARTDTQYF
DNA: TGTGCCAGCAGCGTAGGAACAACAGCTCGCACAGATACGCAGTATTTT

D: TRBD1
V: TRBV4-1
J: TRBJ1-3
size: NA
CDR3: CASSQVSGVGRGSGNTIYF
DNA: TGCGCCAGCAGCCAAGTGTCGGGAGTGGGCAGGGGGTCTGGAAACACCATATATTTT

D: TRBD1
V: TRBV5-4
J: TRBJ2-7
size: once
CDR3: CASSLTGQGVPYEQYF
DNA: TGTGCCAGCAGCTTGACGGGACAGGGAGTCCCCTACGAGCAGTACTTC

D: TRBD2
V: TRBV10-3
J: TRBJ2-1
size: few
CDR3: CAISPLSGSRDNEQFF
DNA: TGTGCCATCAGTCCCCTTAGCGGGAGTCGGGACAATGAGCAGTTCTTC

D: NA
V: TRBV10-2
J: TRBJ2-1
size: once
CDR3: CASRVRDYNEQFF
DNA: TGCGCCAGCAGAGTCAGGGATTACAATGAGCAGTTCTTC

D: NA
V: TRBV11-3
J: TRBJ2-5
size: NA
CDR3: CASSPGEETQYF
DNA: TGTGCCAGCAGCCCAGGGGAAGAGACCCAGTACTTC

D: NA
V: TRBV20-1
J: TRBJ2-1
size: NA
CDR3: CSASWLYEQFF
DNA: TGCAGTGCTAGTTGGCTCTATGAGCAGTTCTTC

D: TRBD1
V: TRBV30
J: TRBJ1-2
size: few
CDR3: CAWSVSQGVNYGYTF
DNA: TGTGCCTGGAGTGTGAGCCAGGGGGTAAACTATGGCTACACCTTC

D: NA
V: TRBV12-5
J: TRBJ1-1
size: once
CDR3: CASGLHTGANTEAFF
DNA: TGTGCTAGTGGTTTGCATACAGGTGCGAACACTGAAGCTTTCTTT

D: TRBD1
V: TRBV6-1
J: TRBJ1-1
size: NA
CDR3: CASRRARQGHTEAFF
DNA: TGTGCCAGCAGAAGAGCTAGACAGGGCCACACTGAAGCTTTCTTT

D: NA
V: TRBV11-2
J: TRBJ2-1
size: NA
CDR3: CASSFLRQNNEQFF
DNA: TGTGCCAGCAGCTTTTTGCGACAGAACAATGAGCAGTTCTTC

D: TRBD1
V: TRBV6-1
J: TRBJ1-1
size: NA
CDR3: CASSRGQGIEAFF
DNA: TGTGCCAGCAGCCGGGGACAGGGGATTGAAGCTTTCTTT

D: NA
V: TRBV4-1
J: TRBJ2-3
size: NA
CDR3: CASSQYPSSGAGDTQYF
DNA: TGCGCCAGCAGCCAGTACCCTAGTTCGGGAGCAGGAGATACGCAGTATTTT

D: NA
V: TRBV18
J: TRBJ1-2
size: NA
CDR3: CASSPQPEINYGYTF
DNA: TGTGCCAGCTCACCACAACCGGAGATAAACTATGGCTACACCTTC

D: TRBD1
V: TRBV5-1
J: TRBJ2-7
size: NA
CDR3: CASSTRQGSLGEQYF
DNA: TGCGCCAGCAGTACTCGACAGGGGTCCTTGGGCGAGCAGTACTTC

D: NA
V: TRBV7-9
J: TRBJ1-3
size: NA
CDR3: CASSLQGNTIYF
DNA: TGTGCCAGCAGCTTACAGGGAAACACCATATATTTT

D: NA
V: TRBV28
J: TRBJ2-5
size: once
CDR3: CASSSGTQRETQYF
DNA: TGTGCCAGCAGCTCCGGGACTCAAAGGGAGACCCAGTACTTC

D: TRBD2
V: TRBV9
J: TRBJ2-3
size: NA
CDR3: CASSVVGGTDTQYF
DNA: TGTGCCAGCAGCGTAGTCGGGGGGACAGATACGCAGTATTTT

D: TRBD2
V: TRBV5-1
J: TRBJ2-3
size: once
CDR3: CASSSRFGTSGKAVDTQYF
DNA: TGCGCCAGCAGCTCAAGGTTCGGGACTAGCGGGAAAGCTGTAGATACGCAGTATTTT

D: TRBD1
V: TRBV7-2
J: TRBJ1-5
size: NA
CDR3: CASSLGGQGSQPQHF
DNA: TGTGCCAGCAGCTTGGGGGGACAGGGGAGTCAGCCCCAGCATTTT

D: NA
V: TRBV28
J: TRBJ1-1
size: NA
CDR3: CASRLQGITEAFF
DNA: TGTGCCAGCAGGCTACAGGGCATCACTGAAGCTTTCTTT

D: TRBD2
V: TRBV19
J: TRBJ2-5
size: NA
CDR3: CASRRGALDSGSGETQYF
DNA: TGTGCCTCCCGAAGGGGCGCGCTGGATAGCGGGAGTGGAGAGACCCAGTACTTC

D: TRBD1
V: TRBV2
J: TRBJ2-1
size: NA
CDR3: CASSGTGSLGEQFF
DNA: TGTGCCAGCAGTGGGACAGGGAGCCTCGGGGAGCAGTTCTTC

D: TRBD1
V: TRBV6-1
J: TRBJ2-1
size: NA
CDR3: CASSENEGGSGQFF
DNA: TGTGCCAGCAGTGAGAACGAAGGGGGCTCAGGGCAGTTCTTC

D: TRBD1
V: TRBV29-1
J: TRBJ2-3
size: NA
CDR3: CSVRDRGTDTQYF
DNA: TGCAGCGTTCGAGACAGGGGCACAGATACGCAGTATTTT

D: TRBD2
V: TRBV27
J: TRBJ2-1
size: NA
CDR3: CASSSGLAGGYNEQFF
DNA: TGTGCCAGCAGTTCCGGACTAGCGGGGGGCTACAATGAGCAGTTCTTC

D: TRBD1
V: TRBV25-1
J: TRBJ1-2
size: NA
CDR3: CASTIGQGWDGYTF
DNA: TGTGCCAGCACAATTGGACAGGGGTGGGATGGCTACACCTTC

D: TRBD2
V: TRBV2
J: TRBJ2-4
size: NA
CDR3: CASSVPSGLDIQYF
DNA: TGTGCCAGCAGTGTCCCTAGCGGGCTTGACATTCAGTACTTC

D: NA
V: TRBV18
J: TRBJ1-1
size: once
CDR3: CASSPRTEGTEAFF
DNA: TGTGCCAGCTCACCTAGGACAGAGGGGACTGAAGCTTTCTTT

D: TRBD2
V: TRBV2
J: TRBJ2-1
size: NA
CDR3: CASSPRVGAGAWDEQFF
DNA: TGTGCCAGCAGTCCCCGGGTAGGGGCGGGAGCTTGGGATGAGCAGTTCTTC

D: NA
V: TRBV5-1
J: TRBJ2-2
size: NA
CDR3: CASSQTNTGELFF
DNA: TGCGCCAGCAGTCAGACGAACACCGGGGAGCTGTTTTTT

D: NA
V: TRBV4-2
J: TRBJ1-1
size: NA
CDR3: CASSQASRGMNTEAFF
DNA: TGTGCCAGCAGCCAAGCCTCGAGGGGGATGAACACTGAAGCTTTCTTT

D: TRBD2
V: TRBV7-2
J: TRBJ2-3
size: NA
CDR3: CASSILAGVEDTQYF
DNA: TGTGCCAGCAGCATCCTAGCGGGAGTTGAAGATACGCAGTATTTT

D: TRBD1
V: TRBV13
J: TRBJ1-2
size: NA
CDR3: CASSENRGLANGYTF
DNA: TGTGCCAGCAGCGAAAACAGGGGGCTCGCCAATGGCTACACCTTC

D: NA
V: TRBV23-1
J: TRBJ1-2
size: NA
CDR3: CARRTALYGYTF
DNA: TGCGCCAGAAGGACAGCCTTATATGGCTACACCTTC

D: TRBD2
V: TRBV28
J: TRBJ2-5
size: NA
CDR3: CASSFSAGGYKETQYF
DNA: TGTGCCAGCAGTTTCTCAGCGGGAGGCTACAAAGAGACCCAGTACTTC

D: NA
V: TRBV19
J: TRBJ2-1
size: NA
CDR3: CASSIRNRVHEQFF
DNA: TGTGCCAGTAGTATTCGGAACAGGGTTCATGAGCAGTTCTTC

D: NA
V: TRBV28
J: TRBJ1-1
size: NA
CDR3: CASSLNPGWKAFF
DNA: TGTGCCAGCAGTTTAAATCCCGGGTGGAAAGCTTTCTTT

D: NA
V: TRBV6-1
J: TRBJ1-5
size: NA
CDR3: CASSSGGAGNQPQHF
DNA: TGTGCCAGCAGCTCGGGGGGGGCGGGCAATCAGCCCCAGCATTTT

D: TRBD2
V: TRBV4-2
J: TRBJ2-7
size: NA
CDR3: CASSQEGEAVAGAYEQYF
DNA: TGTGCCAGCAGCCAAGAAGGTGAGGCGGTAGCGGGAGCTTACGAGCAGTACTTC